These T cell receptor beta chains were read from a single sample in a study of T cells in Graves' hyperthyroidism and ophthalmopathy. MiXCR, run by TCRdb on the multiplex PCR reads, gives a single entry per CDR3 protein. The sample has hundreds of thousands of distinct CDR3 sequences; around 25% are singletons. The sequencing sample was made of blood. The source of these receptors is a man aged 50 to 60 with Graves' hyperthyroidism. Each CDR3 is given with its conserved first and last residue. Each record gives: CDR3 DNA, CDR3 protein, J gene, V gene, D gene, clone size. D genes are given only for firm matches. Clone size, where shown, is once, few, many, or a class for clones that have expanded.

DNA: TGTGCCAGCAGCCCGACCCTTAGACCGACCGTTAACTATGGCTACACCTTC
CDR3: CASSPTLRPTVNYGYTF
J: TRBJ1-2
V: TRBV7-8
D: .
size: many

DNA: TGTGCCACCAAGAGGGGTGACAGATCTTACGAGCAGTACTTC
CDR3: CATKRGDRSYEQYF
J: TRBJ2-7
V: TRBV27
D: .
size: many

DNA: TGTGCCACCTTAGGACCTAATAATAATGAGCAGTTCTTC
CDR3: CATLGPNNNEQFF
J: TRBJ2-1
V: TRBV24-1
D: .
size: many

DNA: TGTGCCAGCAGCATTCTAGGGACCGACAATGAGCAGTTCTTC
CDR3: CASSILGTDNEQFF
J: TRBJ2-1
V: TRBV7-9
D: .
size: few

DNA: TGCAGTGCCGAGCTGGCCAGGGGAGAGACCCAGTACTTC
CDR3: CSAELARGETQYF
J: TRBJ2-5
V: TRBV20-1
D: .
size: few

DNA: TGTGCCAGCAGTTTATCAAGGACTCTGCTGGCCCAGCATTTT
CDR3: CASSLSRTLLAQHF
J: TRBJ1-5
V: TRBV27
D: .
size: .

DNA: TGCGCCAGCAGTGATAAAGGTCGGACAGGAGGGAATTCACCCCTCCACTTT
CDR3: CASSDKGRTGGNSPLHF
J: TRBJ1-6
V: TRBV10-2
D: TRBD1
size: .

DNA: TGCAGCGTTCGGCATAATGAAAAACTGTTTTTT
CDR3: CSVRHNEKLFF
J: TRBJ1-4
V: TRBV29-1
D: .
size: .

DNA: TGTGCCAGCAGTGAACTACTAGCAATAGATACGCAGTATTTT
CDR3: CASSELLAIDTQYF
J: TRBJ2-3
V: TRBV6-1
D: .
size: .

DNA: TGCGCCAGCAGAGGCCTAGCGGGAGTTGCAGATACGCAGTATTTT
CDR3: CASRGLAGVADTQYF
J: TRBJ2-3
V: TRBV4-1
D: TRBD2
size: few

DNA: TGTGCCAGCAGCTTACAGGGTGTGCAGTACTTC
CDR3: CASSLQGVQYF
J: TRBJ2-7
V: TRBV2
D: .
size: many

DNA: TGTGCCAGCAGCGTACCGTCGTCGGGAGGGCCCGGCACAGATACGCAGTATTTT
CDR3: CASSVPSSGGPGTDTQYF
J: TRBJ2-3
V: TRBV9
D: TRBD2
size: .

DNA: TGTGCCAGCGGGCTGGGACTAGCGGGACGCGAGCAGTACTTC
CDR3: CASGLGLAGREQYF
J: TRBJ2-7
V: TRBV9
D: TRBD2
size: .

DNA: TGTGCCACCAGCACTAATGTGGGCAATCAGCCCCAGCATTTT
CDR3: CATSTNVGNQPQHF
J: TRBJ1-5
V: TRBV15
D: .
size: many

DNA: TGTGCCAGCAGCCCGATACTCCACGAGCAGTACTTC
CDR3: CASSPILHEQYF
J: TRBJ2-7
V: TRBV11-2
D: .
size: many

DNA: TGTGCCAGCCTTGACAGGACGATAGCCAAAAACATTCAGTACTTC
CDR3: CASLDRTIAKNIQYF
J: TRBJ2-4
V: TRBV28
D: .
size: .

DNA: TGTGCCAGCAGTGACCTGGGGACTAGCACAGATATGCAGTATTTT
CDR3: CASSDLGTSTDMQYF
J: TRBJ2-3
V: TRBV2
D: TRBD2
size: .

DNA: TGTGCCAGCAGTTACTTACCAGGGGGCAACTATGGCTACACCTTC
CDR3: CASSYLPGGNYGYTF
J: TRBJ1-2
V: TRBV6-5
D: TRBD1
size: .